What follows are 20 T cell receptor beta chains derived from one specimen sequenced in a study of T cell clonality in common variable immunodeficiency. Libraries were prepared by immunoSEQ multiplex PCR; TCRdb keeps only in-frame clonotypes and omits some of them. The data show roughly 51,000 clones, none appearing only once, with 5.4% held by the ten largest. The source material was peripheral blood mononuclear cells. The receptors were sampled from a person aged 18 to 75 in good health.

Ten or more counts support this clone. Coverage ceases 3 residues before the CDR3 finishes, and the germline J gene fills in the end. The chain is built from TRBV19 and TRBJ1-5; D unresolved. This CDR3 contains 14 residues. Trimming shortened V by 5 bases and J by 1 base, and 9 bases separated the two germline ends. The germline CDR1 and CDR2 sequences are LNHDA and SQIVND (reference sequence). The CDR3 bases that were read are TGTGCCAGTAGTGGCCCCCCGAGCAATCAGCCC. This codes for CASSGPPSNQP. The full CDR3 sequence reads CASSGPPSNQPQHF. Combining the CDR3 with reference TRBV19 and TRBJ1-5 gives the whole variable domain DGGITQSPKYLFRKEGQNVTLSCEQNLNHDAMYWYRQDPGQGLRLIYYSQIVNDFQKGDIAEGYSVSREKKESFPLTVTSAQKNPTAFYLCASSGPPSNQPQHFGDGTRLSIL.

This clone was detected many times. The CDR3 end is not reached by the read, which stops 3 residues before it; the germline J gene fills it in. J is TRBJ2-3 and V is TRBV18; 9 nucleotides match TRBD2. CDR1 is KGHSH and CDR2 is LQKENI in the germline V gene. J was trimmed by 3 bases and V by 4 bases; bases with no gene match: 5. CDR3 length: 15 residues. The CDR3: CASSLFAGGTDTQYF. The DNA read from the CDR3 is TGTGCCAGCTCACTCTTTGCGGGAGGGACAGATACG.

Regarding this clone: The CDR3 extends 3 residues past the end of the read, so its final part is completed from the germline J gene. The rearrangement links TRBV11-3 to TRBJ2-1, with a possible D match to TRBD1 (5 bases). CDR1 SGHNT and CDR2 YENEEA come from the germline V gene. This CDR3 contains 14 residues. The ends were cut back, 1 base at V and 7 bases at J, with 11 bases in the middle. The CDR3 protein is CASSLGSRVNEQFF. CDR3 bases read: TGTGCCAGCAGCTTAGGGAGCAGGGTAAATGAG.

This clone was seen repeatedly, ten times or more. From the germline J gene comes the end of the CDR3, since the read stops 3 residues before it. The J gene is TRBJ1-3, the V gene TRBV18; no reliable D call. This CDR3 region has 16 residues. Germline V gives CDR1 KGHSH, CDR2 LQKENI. V lost 0 bases to trimming and J lost 1 base, with 10 bases between them. The CDR3: CASSPPMRSSGNTIYF. The covered CDR3 bases are TGTGCCAGCTCACCACCGATGAGGTCATCTGGAAACACC.

The table lists this clone with many counts. Coverage ceases 3 residues before the CDR3 finishes, and the germline J gene fills in the end. This chain uses TRBV5-1 with TRBJ1-4, with D tentatively TRBD1 (6 bases). This CDR3 has 15 residues. CDR1 is SGHRS, CDR2 YFSETQ, per germline. V was pared by 4 bases and J by 0 bases, with 10 bases between. Incomplete CDR3 DNA: TGCGCCAGCAGCACTTCAGGGGCAACTAATGAAAAA. Translated: CASSTSGATNEK. The complete CDR3 protein is CASSTSGATNEKLFF.

This clone was seen at least ten times. The CDR3 end lies 3 residues beyond the end of the read and is filled in from the germline J gene. J is TRBJ2-3 and V is TRBV18, with D perhaps given as TRBD1 or TRBD2 (5 bases each). CDR1 KGHSH and CDR2 LQKENI come from the germline V gene. Trimming removed 0 bases from V and 7 bases from J, with 8 bases in between. The CDR3 contains 13 residues. The CDR3 region is CASSPPEGNTQYF. CDR3 bases read: TGTGCCAGCTCACCACCCGAGGGGAATACG.

This clone was recorded at least ten times. The read ends 3 residues before the CDR3 terminus; that terminus is restored from the germline J gene. The chain uses TRBV10-3 and TRBJ2-5, with D possibly being TRBD2 (6 bases). Germline V lookup: CDR1 ENHRY, CDR2 SYGVKD. Trimming removed 8 bases from V and 3 bases from J, with 13 bases in between. The CDR3 spans 13 residues. The CDR3 is CAIGRDLEETQYF. Incomplete CDR3 DNA: TGTGCCATCGGGCGGGACTTAGAAGAGACC.

There are many counts of this clone. The read falls 3 residues short of the CDR3 end, and the missing part is taken from the germline J gene. The chain has TRBV10-1 and TRBJ2-3; TRBD1 aligns across 8 bases. V shed 6 bases and J 4 bases; nucleotides not matched to a gene: 6. This CDR3 has 14 amino acids. Per the germline V gene, CDR1 is WNHNN and CDR2 is SYGVQD (reference sequence). Partial CDR3 DNA: TGCGCCAGCAGAGCACAGGGGGTCGCAGATACG. Its protein product is CASRAQGVADT. The CDR3 as a whole reads CASRAQGVADTQYF.

In its sample, this clone was seen many times. Read sequence stops 3 residues before the CDR3 end, and the germline J gene provides the missing end. The chain links TRBV10-3 to TRBJ2-7; tentative D call: TRBD2 (5 bases). Trimming removed 9 bases from V and 3 bases from J, with 15 bases in between. The CDR3 contains 13 residues. The germline V gene encodes CDR1 ENHRY and CDR2 SYGVKD. The CDR3 spells CAITTAGDYEQYF. CDR3 bases read: TGTGCCATTACCACGGCGGGTGACTACGAG.

This clone was found many times. Read coverage stops 3 residues before the CDR3 terminus; the germline J gene supplies the remainder. The chain is built from TRBV18 and TRBJ1-3; D remains unclear. The germline CDR1 and CDR2 sequences are KGHSH and LQKENI. Deletions cut 0 bases from V and 2 bases from J, with 8 bases between. This CDR3 has 15 amino acids. CDR3 bases read: TGTGCCAGCTCACCACCTGCGGGTGCTGGAAACACC. Its protein is CASSPPAGAGNT. The whole CDR3 sequence reads CASSPPAGAGNTIYF.

Of note for this clone: The missing CDR3 end, 3 residues past where the read stops, is filled in from the germline J gene. The V call is TRBV19, the J call TRBJ2-2, with D possibly being TRBD1 (6 bases). This CDR3 is 13 amino acids long. Germline loops: CDR1 LNHDA, CDR2 SQIVND (reference sequence). Trimming took off 7 bases at V and 5 bases at J, with 11 bases between the two ends. The CDR3 bases that were read are TGTGCCAGTAAACAGGGTGGAACCGGGGAG. The encoded protein is CASKQGGTGE. The CDR3 as a whole reads CASKQGGTGELFF. Supplemented by reference TRBV19 and TRBJ2-2, the full variable domain reads DGGITQSPKYLFRKEGQNVTLSCEQNLNHDAMYWYRQDPGQGLRLIYYSQIVNDFQKGDIAEGYSVSREKKESFPLTVTSAQKNPTAFYLCASKQGGTGELFFGEGSRLTVL.

This clone appeared many times. Coverage ceases 3 residues before the CDR3 finishes, and the germline J gene fills in the end. The chain employs TRBV6-2 or TRBV6-3 and TRBJ2-7; 12 nucleotides line up with TRBD1. Losses at the gene ends were 2 bases for V and 3 bases for J; bases not matched to a gene: 2. The CDR3 spans 15 residues. Germline CDR1 reads MNHEY; CDR2 reads SVGEGT. CDR3 DNA, as far as it was read: TGTGCCAGCAGTTACGGGACAGGGGGCCGCTACGAG. This gives the protein CASSYGTGGRYE. Given in full, the CDR3 is CASSYGTGGRYEQYF.

This clone was seen ten or more times. The missing CDR3 end, 3 residues past where the read stops, is filled in from the germline J gene. This rearrangement joins TRBV4-1 to TRBJ2-5; 7 nucleotides align to TRBD2. CDR1 and CDR2 from the germline V gene are MGHRA and YSYEKL. This CDR3 spans 15 amino acids. Trimming took 3 bases from V and 1 from J; bases not matched to a gene: 5. Incomplete CDR3 DNA: TGCGCCAGCAGCCACCAAGCGGGGCGCCAAGAGACC. Amino acid sequence: CASSHQAGRQET. Given in full, the CDR3 is CASSHQAGRQETQYF.

This clone was counted at least ten times. The read finishes 3 residues shy of the CDR3 end, and the germline J gene is used to complete it. V gene TRBV9 combines with J gene TRBJ2-3, with D hard to call. Trimming pared 0 bases from V and 3 bases from J, leaving 5 bases between. The V gene's germline CDR1 is SGDLS and CDR2 YYNGEE. The CDR3 extends over 13 amino acids. The CDR3 spells CASSVVGTDTQYF. Incomplete CDR3 DNA: TGTGCCAGCAGCGTAGTCGGGACAGATACG.

The table lists this clone with many counts. The read is 3 residues too short to cover the CDR3 end, so that end is filled in from the germline J gene. The chain employs TRBV20-1 and TRBJ1-2; the match to TRBD1 covers 8 bases. CDR3 size: 16 residues. The V gene's germline CDR1 is DFQATT and CDR2 SNEGSKA (reference sequence). After removal of 1 base from V and 4 bases from J, the junction contained 11 bases not matched to a gene. CDR3 DNA (partial): TGCAGTGCTAGAGGGGGTCGACAGGGGCCCACCTATGGC. This encodes CSARGGRQGPTYG. The whole CDR3 sequence is CSARGGRQGPTYGYTF.

This clone was counted at least ten times. Sequencing ends 3 residues short of the CDR3 end; the germline J gene provides the rest. The gene calls are TRBV5-1 and TRBJ2-3, with a tentative D call TRBD2 (5 bases). This CDR3 has 15 residues. Germline CDR1 SGHRS, CDR2 YFSETQ. Deletions cut 1 base from V and 0 bases from J, with 9 bases between. The part of the CDR3 DNA that was read is TGCGCCAGCAGCTTGCTAGCAGAGAGCACAGATACG. Translated: CASSLLAESTDT. In full, the CDR3 is CASSLLAESTDTQYF.

Many counts were recorded for this clone. The read comes to an end 3 residues before the CDR3 does, leaving the germline J gene to fill in the end. The chain links TRBV7-3 to TRBJ1-1; D is unresolved. Trimming left V 5 bases short and J 6 bases short, with 13 bases between. CDR1 and CDR2 (germline): SGHTA, FQGTGA. The CDR3 extends over 13 amino acids. CDR3 DNA, as far as it was read: TGTGCCAGCAGCATTGACAACCTCTCTGAA. The encoded protein is CASSIDNLSE. In full, the CDR3 reads CASSIDNLSEAFF. Full variable domain (rest looked up from reference TRBV7-3 and TRBJ1-1): GAGVSQTPSNKVTEKGKYVELRCDPISGHTALYWYRQSLGQGPEFLIYFQGTGAADDSGLPNDRFFAVRPEGSVSTLKIQRTERGDSAVYLCASSIDNLSEAFFGQGTRLTVV.

This clone was seen repeatedly, ten times or more. The read is 3 residues too short to cover the CDR3 end, so that end is filled in from the germline J gene. The chain recombines TRBV11-2 with TRBJ2-2; tentatively, D is TRBD1 (6 bases). V was shortened by 4 bases and J by 5 bases, with 14 bases between the two germline ends. The germline gives CDR1 SGHAT, CDR2 FQNNGV. The CDR3 loop spans 15 amino acids. CDR3: CASSSRQARTGELFF. The DNA read from the CDR3 is TGTGCCAGCAGCTCGAGACAGGCTAGGACCGGGGAG.

This clone was picked up many times. With the read ending 3 residues before the CDR3 end, the germline J gene is used to fill in that end. The chain joins TRBV10-3 to TRBJ1-1; D gene unclear. The length of the CDR3 is 12 residues. The V and J ends lost 3 bases and 7 bases respectively, with 9 bases between them. Germline V gene sequence: CDR1 ENHRY, CDR2 SYGVKD. The CDR3 here is CAISDTVIEAFF. CDR3 DNA, as far as it was read: TGTGCCATCAGTGATACAGTTATTGAA.

This clone was seen only a few times. The CDR3 is cut off 3 residues early in the read; its end comes from the germline J gene. This chain uses TRBV20-1 with TRBJ2-5; D gene unclear. The CDR3 length is 15 residues. Trimming took off 0 bases at V and 2 bases at J, with 13 bases between the two ends. Per germline, CDR1 DFQATT and CDR2 SNEGSKA (reference sequence). The CDR3 region is CSARDPPARQETQYF. The sequenced CDR3 bases are TGCAGTGCTAGAGATCCCCCCGCCAGACAAGAGACC.